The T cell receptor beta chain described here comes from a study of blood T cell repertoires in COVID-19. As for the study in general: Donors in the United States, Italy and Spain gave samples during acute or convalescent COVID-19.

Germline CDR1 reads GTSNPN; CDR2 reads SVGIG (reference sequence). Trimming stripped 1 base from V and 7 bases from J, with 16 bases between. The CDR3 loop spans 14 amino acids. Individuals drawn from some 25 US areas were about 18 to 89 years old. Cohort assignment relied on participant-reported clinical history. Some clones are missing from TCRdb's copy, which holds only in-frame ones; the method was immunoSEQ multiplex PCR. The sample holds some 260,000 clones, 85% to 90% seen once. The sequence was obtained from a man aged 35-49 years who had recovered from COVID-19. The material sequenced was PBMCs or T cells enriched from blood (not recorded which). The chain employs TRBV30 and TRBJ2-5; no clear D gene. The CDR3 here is CAWSGDDWMGTQYF. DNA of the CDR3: TGTGCCTGGAGTGGCGACGACTGGATGGGGACCCAGTACTTC.